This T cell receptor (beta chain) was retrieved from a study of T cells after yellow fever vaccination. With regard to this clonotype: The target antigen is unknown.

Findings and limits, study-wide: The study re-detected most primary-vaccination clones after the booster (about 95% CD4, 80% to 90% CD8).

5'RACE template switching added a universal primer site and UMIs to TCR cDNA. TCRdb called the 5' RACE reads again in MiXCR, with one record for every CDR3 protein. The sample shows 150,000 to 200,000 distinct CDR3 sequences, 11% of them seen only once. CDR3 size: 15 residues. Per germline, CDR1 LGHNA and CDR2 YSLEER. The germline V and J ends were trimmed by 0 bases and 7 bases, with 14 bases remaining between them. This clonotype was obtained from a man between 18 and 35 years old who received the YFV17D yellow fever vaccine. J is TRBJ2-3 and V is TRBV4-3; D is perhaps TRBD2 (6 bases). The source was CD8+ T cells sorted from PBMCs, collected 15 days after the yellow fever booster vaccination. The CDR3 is CASSQDRETENTQYF. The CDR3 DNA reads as TGCGCCAGCAGCCAAGATCGGGAGACGGAGAATACGCAGTATTTT.